These 32 T cell receptor beta chains were sequenced from one sample in a study of blood T cells in healthy people across ages. Combining a sample-barcoded 5' primer with a J-beta primer mix, a second PCR ran for about 6 to 12 cycles. TCRdb reanalysed the 5' RACE reads using MiXCR and keeps one entry per CDR3 protein. The data hold hundreds of thousands of distinct CDR3 sequences, with approximately 53% observed a single time. Sequenced sample: blood. All receptors come from a middle-aged man in good health.

The J gene is TRBJ2-3, the V gene TRBV2; D is perhaps TRBD1 or TRBD2 (5 bases each). Deletions cut 8 bases from V and 0 bases from J, with 18 bases between. This CDR3 comprises 16 residues. Germline CDR1 and CDR2: SNHLY and FYNNEI. The CDR3 region has the DNA TGTGCCAGCGGGGGTTATCGGGAAACTAGCACAGATACGCAGTATTTT. It specifies CASGGYRETSTDTQYF.

The chain combines TRBV6-1 with TRBJ2-5, with TRBD2 identical over 9 bases. V shed 0 bases and J 1 base; nucleotides not matched to a gene: 3. The CDR3 covers 16 residues. CDR1 MNHNS and CDR2 SASEGT come from the germline V gene. CDR3 sequence: CASSEASGGPQETQYF. As DNA, the CDR3 is TGTGCCAGCAGTGAAGCTAGCGGGGGCCCCCAAGAGACCCAGTACTTC.

The J gene is TRBJ1-3, the V gene TRBV7-8; D is uncertain. CDR1 SGHVS and CDR2 FQNEAQ come from the germline V gene. The CDR3 has 15 amino acids. Trimming removed 0 bases at V and 4 bases at J, with 10 bases between. CDR3 in amino acids: CASSLATAAGNTIYF. CDR3 nucleotide sequence: TGTGCCAGCAGCTTAGCCACTGCAGCGGGAAACACCATATATTTT.

The rearrangement joins TRBV4-3 to TRBJ2-5, with 12 nucleotides matching TRBD2. J lost 12 bases, V lost 1 base, and 9 bases had no gene match. CDR1 is LGHNA and CDR2 is YSLEER in the germline V gene. This CDR3 region has 15 residues. Here the CDR3 DNA reads TGCGCCAGCAGCCAAGGGACTAGCGGGACCGGGATAAAGTACTTC. Translated, it gives CASSQGTSGTGIKYF.

The J gene is TRBJ1-5, the V gene TRBV3-1, with TRBD1 as a possible D gene (5 bases). The V end was cut by 1 base, the J end by 6 bases, with 10 bases between. CDR1 is LGHDT, CDR2 YNNKEL, per germline (reference sequence). CDR3 length: 14 amino acids. The CDR3 is CASSQAGYGQPQHF. CDR3 nucleotides: TGTGCCAGCAGCCAAGCAGGGTATGGTCAGCCCCAGCATTTT.

This chain links TRBV5-1 with TRBJ2-4, with D perhaps matching TRBD1 (7 bases). Between the trimmed V and J ends, which lost 4 bases and 13 bases, there was a span of 15 bases. Germline loops: CDR1 SGHRS, CDR2 YFSETQ. The CDR3 runs 12 residues. The CDR3 DNA is TGCGCCAGCAGCCAGGGGGGCCCCCTCCAGTACTTC. Protein product: CASSQGGPLQYF.

As DNA, the CDR3 is TGCAGCGTTGAAGCAGGGCGAGGTCAGCCCCAGCATTTT. Amino acids: CSVEAGRGQPQHF. The chain uses TRBV29-1 and TRBJ1-5; a possible D gene is TRBD1 (5 bases). Germline lookup yields CDR1 SQVTM and CDR2 ANQGSEA. Trimming shortened V by 1 base and J by 6 bases, and 10 bases separated the two germline ends. This CDR3 region has 13 residues.

The gene calls are TRBV29-1 and TRBJ2-1; 10 nucleotides match TRBD1. The CDR3 has 20 amino acids. Germline CDR1 is SQVTM and CDR2 is ANQGSEA. V lost 1 base and J lost 5; bases outside the gene matches: 20. CDR3 amino acids: CSVEGLSDRGTGALDNEQFF. The DNA for the CDR3 is TGCAGCGTTGAAGGGCTCTCGGACAGGGGGACTGGGGCTCTTGACAATGAGCAGTTCTTC.

The J gene is TRBJ1-1, the V gene TRBV28, with 10 bases identical to TRBD1. Losses at the gene ends were 4 bases for V and 5 bases for J; bases not matched to a gene: 13. Germline V CDR1 and CDR2: MDHEN, SYDVKM. CDR3 length: 17 residues. The DNA of the CDR3 is TGTGCCAGCAGTTCCCTACGGACAGGGGGGTTTAGGACTGAAGCTTTCTTT. This translates into CASSSLRTGGFRTEAFF.

This clonotype has more than one count but fewer than ten. V is TRBV6-4 and J is TRBJ2-1; the D is unclear. Germline V gene sequence: CDR1 MRHNA, CDR2 SNTAGT. Trimming cost V 3 bases and J 1 base, with 13 bases left between them. The CDR3 is 16 amino acids. The CDR3 DNA sequence: TGTGCCAGCAGTGAAACTTCCCTAGGTTCCTACAATGAGCAGTTCTTC. Encoded protein: CASSETSLGSYNEQFF.

DNA of the CDR3: TGCGCCAGCAGCCACGATTCAGGGAAAGAGACCCAGTACTTC. It codes for CASSHDSGKETQYF. The chain is built from TRBV4-3 and TRBJ2-5; TRBD1 is a possible D gene (5 bases). With 3 bases removed from V and 3 bases from J, the gap between germline ends came to 11 bases. The germline V gene encodes CDR1 LGHNA and CDR2 YSLEER. The CDR3 runs 14 residues.

The chain links TRBV20-1 to TRBJ2-5; D may be TRBD2 (6 bases). The J call may be incorrect, as the DNA end agrees better with TRBJ2-4. Germline values: CDR1 DFQATT, CDR2 SNEGSKA (reference sequence). The CDR3 sequence is 14 residues long. CDR3 coding DNA: TGCAGTGCTAGCCCAGCGGGTGGGGCAAACATTCAGTACTTC. Its translation: CSASPAGGANIQYF.

This chain joins TRBV6-5 and TRBJ2-7; D might be TRBD1 (6 bases). The germline V gene has CDR1 MNHEY and CDR2 SVGAGI. The CDR3 extends over 14 amino acids. Trimming removed 6 bases at V and 3 bases at J, with 15 bases between. The chain's CDR3 is CASRLNRDNYEQYF. The CDR3, as DNA: TGTGCCAGCAGGCTAAACCGGGACAACTACGAGCAGTACTTC.

The chain couples TRBV4-3 to TRBJ2-3; D might be TRBD1 or TRBD2, each matching 5 bases. Germline CDR1 is LGHNA and CDR2 is YSLEER. V was trimmed by 0 bases and J by 2 bases, leaving 21 bases between them. CDR3 length: 19 amino acids. The CDR3 DNA is TGCGCCAGCAGCCAAGACCCTTCGGATCCGGGGCGAACCACAGATACGCAGTATTTT. This gives the protein CASSQDPSDPGRTTDTQYF.

The rearrangement links TRBV20-1 to TRBJ1-5; possibly TRBD1 for D (5 bases). V gave up 3 bases and J gave up 8 bases, with 11 bases separating them. Germline-derived CDR1 and CDR2 are DFQATT and SNEGSKA (reference sequence). This CDR3 region has 12 residues. CDR3 in DNA: TGCAGTGCTAGTCGGGGGGTGGAGCCCCAGCATTTT. Translated: CSASRGVEPQHF.

Details on this clonotype: The junction departs from germline at one end; a sequencing error may be responsible. The V and J genes are TRBV7-2 and TRBJ2-1, with D possibly being TRBD1 or TRBD2 (5 bases each). The CDR3 extends over 18 amino acids. CDR1 and CDR2 from the germline V gene are SGHTA and FQGNSA. The CDR3 nucleotides are TGTGCCAGCAGCTTTTGGGGGTCCCGGCGAGGGTCCTTCAATGAGCAGTTCTTC. It codes for CASSFWGSRRGSFNEQFF.

The V call is TRBV20-1, the J call TRBJ2-1, with D perhaps matching TRBD1 (5 bases). CDR1 DFQATT and CDR2 SNEGSKA come from the germline V gene (reference sequence). The CDR3 runs 15 residues. V lost 1 base, J lost 5 bases, and 15 bases lay in between. The CDR3 sequence is CSARAIRAGNNEQFF. CDR3 DNA sequence: TGCAGTGCTAGAGCGATCAGGGCAGGGAACAATGAGCAGTTCTTC.

The genes are TRBV7-9 and TRBJ1-2; D not certain. This CDR3 is 12 amino acids long. Germline V lookup: CDR1 SEHNR, CDR2 FQNEAQ (reference sequence). V gave up 3 bases and J gave up 7 bases, with 9 bases separating them. CDR3 protein: CASSLDFCGYTF. CDR3 bases: TGTGCCAGCAGCTTGGACTTCTGTGGCTACACCTTC.

CDR3 protein: CSVENWALAANYGYTF. The DNA for the CDR3 is TGCAGCGTTGAAAACTGGGCCTTGGCTGCTAACTATGGCTACACCTTC. The chain recombines TRBV29-1 with TRBJ1-2; D is ambiguous. V lost 2 bases and J 0 bases, leaving 16 bases between the germline ends. Germline CDR1 and CDR2: SQVTM and ANQGSEA. The CDR3 extends over 16 amino acids.

The chain couples TRBV7-2 to TRBJ1-5, with D possibly TRBD1 on 6 matching bases. CDR3 length: 14 residues. V was cut by 4 bases and J by 2 bases, with 9 bases left in between. Per germline, CDR1 SGHTA and CDR2 FQGNSA. The CDR3 region has the DNA TGTGCCAGCAGCTCCCGACAGGGCAATCAGCCCCAGCATTTT. Protein product: CASSSRQGNQPQHF.

The V call is TRBV20-1, the J call TRBJ1-2; TRBD1 matches at 8 bases. The CDR3 runs 15 residues. Germline lookup yields CDR1 DFQATT and CDR2 SNEGSKA (reference sequence). Unmatched junction bases numbered 9, after V lost 1 base and J lost 5 bases. The DNA for the CDR3 is TGCAGTGCTAGAGCTGGACAGGGAACTACTTATGGCTACACCTTC. Protein product: CSARAGQGTTYGYTF.

The gene calls are TRBV7-2 and TRBJ2-3, with a possible D match to TRBD2 (5 bases). Germline V gene sequence: CDR1 SGHTA, CDR2 FQGNSA. CDR3 length: 14 residues. Trimming shortened V by 2 bases and J by 3 bases, and 9 bases separated the two germline ends. CDR3 nucleotide sequence: TGTGCCAGCAGCTTACTGGGAGAGACAGATACGCAGTATTTT. As protein: CASSLLGETDTQYF.

The rearrangement joins TRBV6-1 to TRBJ1-2, with D unclear. This CDR3 spans 13 amino acids. The germline V and J ends were trimmed by 2 bases and 2 bases, with 6 bases remaining between them. Germline loops: CDR1 MNHNS, CDR2 SASEGT. CDR3 nucleotides: TGTGCCAGCAGTGAACTTGGAAACTATGGCTACACCTTC. This gives the protein CASSELGNYGYTF.

This clonotype was counted a few times. J is TRBJ2-7 and V is TRBV27; 10 bases map to TRBD1. CDR3 length: 17 residues. Unmatched junction bases numbered 10, after V lost 1 base and J lost 4 bases. In germline, CDR1 is MNHEY, CDR2 SMNVEV (reference sequence). In DNA, the CDR3 is TGTGCCAGCAGTTTATATCAGTGGGGGGACAGGGGTTACGAGCAGTACTTC. It encodes CASSLYQWGDRGYEQYF.

The rearrangement joins TRBV7-9 to TRBJ1-2; the match to TRBD1 covers 8 bases. This CDR3 region has 15 residues. The V and J ends lost 0 bases and 4 bases, in that order; junction bases with no gene match: 4. Germline CDR1 SEHNR, CDR2 FQNEAQ (reference sequence). CDR3 protein: CASSLARDRGYGYTF. CDR3 DNA sequence: TGTGCCAGCAGCTTAGCGCGAGACAGGGGCTATGGCTACACCTTC.

This clonotype was seen only a few times. The rearrangement uses TRBV7-2 and TRBJ2-3; D might be TRBD1 (5 bases). V gave up 5 bases and J gave up 0 bases, with 21 bases separating them. CDR1 is SGHTA and CDR2 is FQGNSA in the germline V gene. The CDR3 covers 18 residues. The CDR3 sequence is CASSPQFWGASSTDTQYF. The CDR3 DNA reads as TGTGCCAGCAGCCCCCAGTTCTGGGGCGCCAGTAGCACAGATACGCAGTATTTT.

The rearrangement uses TRBV6-5 and TRBJ1-6, with TRBD1 as a possible D gene (6 bases). Germline V gives CDR1 MNHEY, CDR2 SVGAGI. This CDR3 contains 16 residues. Trimming cost V 6 bases and J 0 bases, with 12 bases left between them. CDR3 residues: CASRLDSSSYNSPLHF. In DNA, the CDR3 is TGTGCCAGCAGATTGGACAGCAGCTCCTATAATTCACCCCTCCACTTT.

CDR3 loop: CSVGGGAGSYEQYF. For the CDR3, the DNA is TGCAGCGTTGGCGGGGGGGCAGGGAGCTACGAGCAGTACTTC. V is TRBV29-1 and J is TRBJ2-7; TRBD2 aligns across 9 bases. Germline CDR1 is SQVTM and CDR2 is ANQGSEA. The CDR3 length is 14 residues. The V and J ends lost 4 bases and 3 bases, in that order; junction bases with no gene match: 7.

The chain employs TRBV10-3 and TRBJ1-2, with D possibly TRBD1 on 5 matching bases. This CDR3 comprises 15 residues. The V gene lost 6 bases and the J gene lost 0 bases, with 14 bases spanning the gap. In germline, CDR1 is ENHRY, CDR2 SYGVKD. CDR3 amino acids: CAIRADGAANYGYTF. For the CDR3, the DNA is TGTGCCATCAGGGCCGACGGGGCGGCTAACTATGGCTACACCTTC.

The genes are TRBV27 and TRBJ2-7, with TRBD1 matching over 8 bases. Germline V CDR1 and CDR2: MNHEY, SMNVEV (reference sequence). V gave up 3 bases and J gave up 2 bases; unmatched junction bases: 3. This CDR3 has 14 residues. The CDR3 DNA sequence: TGTGCCAGCAGTTTTTTACAGGGGGCCTACGAGCAGTACTTC. Translating it yields CASSFLQGAYEQYF.

V is TRBV5-1 and J is TRBJ2-1; D gene uncertain. V lost 4 bases and J lost 7, with 6 bases in between. Germline V lookup: CDR1 SGHRS, CDR2 YFSETQ. The CDR3 runs to 11 residues. In DNA form, the CDR3 reads TGCGCCAGCAGCAAAGGGAATGAGCAGTTCTTC. Amino acid sequence: CASSKGNEQFF.

The gene calls are TRBV6-1 and TRBJ2-1, with 8 bases aligning to TRBD2. CDR3 length: 15 amino acids. Per germline, CDR1 MNHNS and CDR2 SASEGT. Trimming at V came to 8 bases and at J to 6 bases, leaving 12 bases not matched to a gene. CDR3 loop: CASGTSGSPLNEQFF. CDR3 sequence (DNA): TGTGCCAGCGGGACAAGCGGGAGCCCCCTCAATGAGCAGTTCTTC.